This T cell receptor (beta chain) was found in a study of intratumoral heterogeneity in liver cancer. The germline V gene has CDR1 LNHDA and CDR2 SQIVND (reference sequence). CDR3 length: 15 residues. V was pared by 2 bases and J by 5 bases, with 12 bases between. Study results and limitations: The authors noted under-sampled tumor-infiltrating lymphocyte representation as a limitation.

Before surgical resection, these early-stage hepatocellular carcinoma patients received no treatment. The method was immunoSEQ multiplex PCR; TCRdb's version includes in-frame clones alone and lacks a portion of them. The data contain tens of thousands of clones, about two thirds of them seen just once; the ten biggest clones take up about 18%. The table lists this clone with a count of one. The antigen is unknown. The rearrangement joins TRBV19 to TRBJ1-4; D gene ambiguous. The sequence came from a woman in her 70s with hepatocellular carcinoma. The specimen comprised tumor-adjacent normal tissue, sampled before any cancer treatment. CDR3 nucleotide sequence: TGTGCCAGTAGTATAAAAGGGCAGCCCAATGAAAAACTGTTTTTT. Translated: CASSIKGQPNEKLFF.